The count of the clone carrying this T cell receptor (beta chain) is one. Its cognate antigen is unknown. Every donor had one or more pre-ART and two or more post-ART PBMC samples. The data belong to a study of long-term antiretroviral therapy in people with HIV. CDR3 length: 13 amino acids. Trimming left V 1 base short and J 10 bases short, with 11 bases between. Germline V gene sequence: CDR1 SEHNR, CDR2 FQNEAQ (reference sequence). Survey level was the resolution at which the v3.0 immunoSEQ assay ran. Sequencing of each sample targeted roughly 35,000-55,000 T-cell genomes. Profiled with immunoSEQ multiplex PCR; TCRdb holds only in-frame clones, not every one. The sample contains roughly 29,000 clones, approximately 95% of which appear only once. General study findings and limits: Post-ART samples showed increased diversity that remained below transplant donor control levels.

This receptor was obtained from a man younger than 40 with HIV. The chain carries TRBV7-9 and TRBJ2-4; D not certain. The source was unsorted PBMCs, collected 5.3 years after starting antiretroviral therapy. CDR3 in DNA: TGTGCCAGCAGCTTAGTAGGGTCAGTAATTCAGTACTTC. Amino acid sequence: CASSLVGSVIQYF.